A single T cell receptor (beta chain) is shown here with its context. These data are taken from a study of cytomegalovirus exposure and HLA in healthy donors. Trimming shortened V by 4 bases and J by 4 bases, and 7 bases separated the two germline ends. Germline V gene data show CDR1 as MGHDK and CDR2 as SYGVNS. The CDR3 contains 12 residues. The PCR made use of 60 Vbeta and 13 Jbeta primers. The protocol was immunoSEQ multiplex PCR, while the TCRdb copy is restricted to in-frame clones and leaves out a portion. Here the sample spans 200,000 or so clones, 80% being singletons. This TCR was sampled from a middle-aged man in good health and CMV-seropositive. Sequencing input: PBMCs. J is TRBJ1-2 and V is TRBV25-1; D gene ambiguous. The CDR3 DNA reads as TGTGCCAGCAGTGCACAGCCCTATGGCTACACCTTC. Its translation: CASSAQPYGYTF.